Sequencing of this T cell receptor (beta chain) was carried out in a study of blood T cell repertoires in COVID-19. Across the whole study: The United States, Italy and Spain supplied acute and convalescent COVID-19 samples. From T cells, B-cell-depleted T cells, or PBMCs came the material, which was cDNA or gDNA.

CDR1 and CDR2 from the germline V gene are SQVTM and ANQGSEA. This CDR3 has 13 residues. Trimming shortened V by 6 bases and J by 6 bases, and 16 bases separated the two germline ends. TCRdb keeps only in-frame clones here, not all; method: immunoSEQ multiplex PCR. Of 160,000 or so clones detected, approximately 86% appear once; the ten largest clones hold around 1.6%. The specimen sequenced was peripheral blood. The TCR was taken from a woman between 50 and 59 years old with acute or convalescent COVID-19. The gene calls are TRBV29-1 and TRBJ2-3; possibly TRBD2 for D (6 bases). The DNA for the CDR3 is TGCAGCGTACTCGGGGGACCCACGGATACGCAGTATTTT. This encodes CSVLGGPTDTQYF.